The 26 T cell receptor beta chains below come from one sample, sequenced in a study of T cell responses to AZD1222 COVID-19 vaccine. Only in-frame clones appear in the TCRdb table, and some are missing; sequencing was by immunoSEQ multiplex PCR. The data show around 110,000 clones, less than 90% seen once. Sequencing was performed on peripheral blood, taken on day 0 of AZD1222 vaccination. The receptors were sampled from an adult in good health.

The chain joins TRBV16 to TRBJ2-1, with D maybe TRBD1 (5 bases). Trimming removed 4 bases from V and 0 bases from J, with 10 bases in between. The CDR3 runs to 15 residues. The germline V gene has CDR1 KGHSY and CDR2 FQNENV. The CDR3 bases are TGTGCCAGCAGCCCGGACACGAGCTCCTACAATGAGCAGTTCTTC. Amino acid sequence: CASSPDTSSYNEQFF.

In the case of this clone: Other DNA sequences in the sample encode the same CDR3. The genes are TRBV2 and TRBJ1-2; D is unresolved. This CDR3 has 13 amino acids. Germline CDR1 SNHLY, CDR2 FYNNEI. V shed 1 base and J shed 2 bases, with 5 bases lying between them. CDR3 DNA sequence: TGTGCCAGCAGTGAAGGAGGGAACTATGGCTACACCTTC. Translating it yields CASSEGGNYGYTF. The full variable domain, with the rest looked up from reference TRBV2 and TRBJ1-2, is EPEVTQTPSHQVTQMGQEVILRCVPISNHLYFYWYRQILGQKVEFLVSFYNNEISEKSEIFDDQFSVERPDGSNFTLKIRSTKLEDSAMYFCASSEGGNYGYTFGSGTRLTVV.

The rearrangement links TRBV3-1 (or the pseudogene TRBV3-2) to TRBJ1-2; D is ambiguous. CDR1 is LGHDT, CDR2 YNNKEL, per germline (reference sequence). The germline V and J ends were trimmed by 0 bases and 9 bases, with 8 bases remaining between them. The CDR3 sequence is 12 residues long. CDR3 amino acids: CASSQETGSYTF. The DNA of the CDR3 is TGTGCCAGCAGCCAAGAGACGGGCAGCTACACCTTC.

The CDR3 here is CASSQLGPRSEAFF. The DNA of the CDR3 is TGTGCCAGCTCACAACTCGGACCTCGGTCTGAAGCTTTCTTT. This chain uses TRBV18 with TRBJ1-1; D is unresolved. The CDR3 is made up of 14 amino acids. The ends were cut back, 4 bases at V and 6 bases at J, with 15 bases in the middle. CDR1 KGHSH and CDR2 LQKENI come from the germline V gene.

This chain uses TRBV2 with TRBJ1-2; D unclear. V shed 5 bases and J shed 4 bases, with 11 bases lying between them. The V gene's germline CDR1 is SNHLY and CDR2 FYNNEI. The CDR3 totals 13 residues. The CDR3 loop reads CASSLDKGYGYTF. For the CDR3, the DNA is TGTGCCAGCAGTCTCGACAAGGGCTATGGCTACACCTTC.

The CDR3: CASSVASGTGEQFF. For the CDR3, the DNA is TGTGCCAGCAGCGTAGCCAGCGGGACTGGTGAGCAGTTCTTC. This chain links TRBV9 with TRBJ2-1, with 7 nucleotides matching TRBD2. CDR1 is SGDLS and CDR2 is YYNGEE in the germline V gene. CDR3 length: 14 amino acids. V lost 0 bases and J lost 9; bases outside the gene matches: 6.

The gene calls are TRBV5-6 and TRBJ1-1, with TRBD1 identical over 8 bases. This CDR3 spans 13 amino acids. Losses at the gene ends were 5 bases for V and 8 bases for J; bases not matched to a gene: 8. CDR1 SGHDT and CDR2 YYEEEE come from the germline V gene. CDR3 region: CASSYDRGLEAFF. DNA of the CDR3: TGTGCCAGCAGTTACGACAGGGGTTTGGAAGCTTTCTTT.

The V gene is TRBV29-1, the J gene TRBJ2-1; weak D call: TRBD1 (5 bases). Germline V gene lookup returns CDR1 SQVTM and CDR2 ANQGSEA. The CDR3 sequence is 11 residues long. The V and J ends lost 6 bases and 4 bases respectively, with 7 bases between them. CDR3 loop: CSVDSYNEQFF. CDR3 coding DNA: TGCAGCGTCGACAGTTACAATGAGCAGTTCTTC.

V and J are TRBV7-2 and TRBJ1-2; D possibly corresponds to TRBD1 (5 bases). CDR1 is SGHTA and CDR2 is FQGNSA in the germline V gene. The CDR3 totals 18 residues. The V end was cut by 6 bases, the J end by 6 bases, with 29 bases between. The CDR3 bases are TGTGCCAGCAGTCAGACTCCCGGGACTGGCCTATTTAGGGATGGCTACACCTTC. This encodes CASSQTPGTGLFRDGYTF.

The chain has TRBV24-1 and TRBJ2-1; 10 nucleotides match TRBD2. Germline CDR1 is KGHDR and CDR2 is SFDVKD. There are 15 residues in the CDR3. V lost 10 bases and J lost 3; bases outside the gene matches: 8. CDR3 sequence: CATKPSGGFYNEQFF. The CDR3 bases are TGTGCCACGAAGCCTAGCGGGGGTTTCTACAATGAGCAGTTCTTC.

V is TRBV5-5 and J is TRBJ1-1; D ambiguous. The CDR3 consists of 14 residues. Germline assignment: CDR1 SGHKS and CDR2 YYEKEE (reference sequence). Trimming removed 2 bases from V and 2 bases from J, with 10 bases in between. The CDR3 is CASSLGWINTEAFF. The CDR3 nucleotides are TGTGCCAGCAGCTTAGGGTGGATAAACACTGAAGCTTTCTTT.

The chain combines TRBV7-9 with TRBJ2-2; unclear D gene. There are 12 residues in the CDR3. V gave up 5 bases and J gave up 2 bases, with 3 bases separating them. Per germline, CDR1 SEHNR and CDR2 FQNEAQ (reference sequence). The DNA of the CDR3 is TGTGCCAGCAGCGGAAACACCGGGGAGCTGTTTTTT. It is translated as CASSGNTGELFF.

The chain is built from TRBV14 and TRBJ1-2; D unclear. This CDR3 region has 15 residues. Germline V lookup: CDR1 SGHDN, CDR2 FVKESK. V was cut by 1 base and J by 6 bases, with 15 bases left in between. CDR3 nucleotide sequence: TGTGCCAGCAGCCAAGGGTATGCCAGGTCTAATGGCTACACCTTC. As protein: CASSQGYARSNGYTF.

This chain connects TRBV5-1 to TRBJ2-7, with 7 bases aligning to TRBD2. V lost 4 bases to trimming and J lost 0 bases; unmatched junction nucleotides: 7. Germline CDR1 is SGHRS and CDR2 is YFSETQ. CDR3 length: 15 residues. DNA of the CDR3: TGCGCCAGCAGCAAAGGACTAGACTCCTCCTACGAGCAGTACTTC. Translation gives CASSKGLDSSYEQYF.

This chain uses TRBV29-1 with TRBJ2-2, with 8 bases fitting TRBD2. The germline gives CDR1 SQVTM, CDR2 ANQGSEA. With 6 bases clipped from V and 3 bases from J, the junction kept 9 bases outside the gene matches. This CDR3 spans 15 amino acids. CDR3: CSVKSSGTDTGELFF. The CDR3, as DNA: TGCAGCGTGAAAAGTAGCGGGACTGACACCGGGGAGCTGTTTTTT.

This clone was recorded only once. The genes are TRBV20-1 and TRBJ2-5, with D hard to call. In germline, CDR1 is DFQATT, CDR2 SNEGSKA (reference sequence). Trimming stripped 8 bases from V and 5 bases from J, with 3 bases between. The CDR3 spans 8 residues. Written as DNA, the CDR3 is TGCAGTACGGAGACCCAGTACTTC. Translated: CSTETQYF.

This clone was seen just once. The chain joins TRBV28 to TRBJ1-5; D perhaps matches TRBD1 (5 bases). CDR3 length: 12 residues. Per the germline V gene, CDR1 is MDHEN and CDR2 is SYDVKM. V gave up 10 bases and J gave up 7 bases, with 14 bases separating them. CDR3 sequence: CAIQGRGQPQHF. In DNA form, the CDR3 reads TGTGCCATTCAGGGTAGGGGACAGCCCCAGCATTTT.

In its sample, this clone was seen once. The sample holds other DNA sequences that translate to the same CDR3. The genes are TRBV6-5 and TRBJ2-7; D perhaps matches TRBD1 (6 bases). V was pared by 6 bases and J by 3 bases, with 6 bases between. The CDR3 sequence is 11 residues long. Germline V gives CDR1 MNHEY, CDR2 SVGAGI. CDR3 amino acids: CASRGGYEQYF. The CDR3 nucleotides read TGTGCCAGCAGAGGGGGCTACGAGCAGTACTTC.

This chain uses TRBV3-1 (or the pseudogene TRBV3-2) with TRBJ1-1, with D possibly TRBD1 on 5 matching bases. With 1 base removed from V and 4 bases from J, the gap between germline ends came to 10 bases. Looked up from germline, CDR1 is LGHDT and CDR2 is YNNKEL (reference sequence). CDR3 size: 14 residues. CDR3 residues: CASSQVGAATEAFF. Here the CDR3 DNA reads TGTGCCAGCAGCCAAGTCGGGGCTGCCACTGAAGCTTTCTTT.

As for this clone: At one boundary the junction diverges from the germline segment, which might be a read error. V usage is TRBV18 and J usage is TRBJ1-2, with TRBD1 as a possible D gene (5 bases). Germline V gene data show CDR1 as KGHSH and CDR2 as LQKENI. The CDR3 runs 15 residues. CDR3 loop: CASSPPRRGGNGYTF. The CDR3, as DNA: TGTGCCAGCTCACCACCTAGGAGGGGCGGAAATGGATACACCTTC.

This chain uses TRBV28 with TRBJ1-3; D gene uncertain. The V and J ends lost 4 bases and 2 bases respectively, with 15 bases between them. This CDR3 contains 16 residues. Germline lookup yields CDR1 MDHEN and CDR2 SYDVKM. CDR3: CASSSLTPLTGNTIYF. In DNA, the CDR3 is TGTGCCAGCAGTTCTTTGACACCCTTGACTGGAAACACCATATATTTT.

This chain links TRBV4-1 with TRBJ1-2, with 8 bases that match TRBD1. Germline V CDR1 and CDR2: MGHRA, YSYEKL. There are 17 residues in the CDR3. J was trimmed by 2 bases and V by 1 base; bases with no gene match: 9. The CDR3 sequence: CASSQVLRDRLNYGYTF. CDR3 DNA: TGCGCCAGCAGCCAAGTGCTCCGGGACAGGTTAAACTATGGCTACACCTTC.

The chain uses TRBV29-1 and TRBJ2-7, with TRBD1 identical over 7 bases. Trimming at V came to 4 bases and at J to 3 bases, leaving 3 bases not matched to a gene. CDR1 and CDR2 (germline): SQVTM, ANQGSEA. This CDR3 has 12 amino acids. The CDR3 bases are TGCAGCGTTGGGGGACAGCACTACGAGCAGTACTTC. Translating gives CSVGGQHYEQYF.

As regards this clone: Other DNA sequences in this sample translate to the same CDR3. The V call is TRBV9, the J call TRBJ2-7, with a possible D match to TRBD2 (6 bases). This CDR3 has 14 amino acids. V was pared by 0 bases and J by 2 bases, with 9 bases between. Germline loops: CDR1 SGDLS, CDR2 YYNGEE. The CDR3 region is CASSVGGGTYEQYF. As DNA, the CDR3 is TGTGCCAGCAGCGTAGGTGGGGGGACCTACGAGCAGTACTTC.

The V call is TRBV6-1, the J call TRBJ2-7; 10 bases line up with TRBD2. Trimming at V came to 3 bases and at J to 7 bases, leaving 9 bases not matched to a gene. The V gene's germline CDR1 is MNHNS and CDR2 SASEGT. The CDR3 loop spans 15 amino acids. The DNA of the CDR3 is TGTGCCAGCAGTGATTTGAGGGGGACTAGCGCGGAGCAGTACTTC. It specifies CASSDLRGTSAEQYF.

Only one count was recorded for this clone. V is TRBV30 and J is TRBJ2-7; D might be TRBD1 (6 bases). Trimming left V 5 bases short and J 2 bases short, with 7 bases between. The germline gives CDR1 GTSNPN, CDR2 SVGIG (reference sequence). This CDR3 contains 11 residues. The CDR3 region has the DNA TGTGCCTGGGGGGGCCCCTACGAGCAGTACTTC. It yields the protein CAWGGPYEQYF.